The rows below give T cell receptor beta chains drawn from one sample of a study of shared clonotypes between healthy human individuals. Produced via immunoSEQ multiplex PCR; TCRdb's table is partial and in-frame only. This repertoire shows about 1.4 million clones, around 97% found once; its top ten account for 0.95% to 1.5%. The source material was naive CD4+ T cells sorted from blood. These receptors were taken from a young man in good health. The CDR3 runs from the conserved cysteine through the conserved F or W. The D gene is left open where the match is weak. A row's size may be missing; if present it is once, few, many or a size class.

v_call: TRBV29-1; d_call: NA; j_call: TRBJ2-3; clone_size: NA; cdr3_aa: CSVGKASTDTQYF; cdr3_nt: TGCAGCGTTGGGAAAGCTAGCACAGATACGCAGTATTTT
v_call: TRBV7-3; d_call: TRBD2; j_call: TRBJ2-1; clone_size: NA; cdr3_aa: CASSLGPSGYNEQFF; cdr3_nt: TGTGCCAGCAGCTTAGGGCCTAGCGGATACAATGAGCAGTTCTTC
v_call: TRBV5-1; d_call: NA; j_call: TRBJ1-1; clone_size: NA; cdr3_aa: CASSAPGTEAFF; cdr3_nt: TGCGCCAGCAGCGCCCCGGGGACTGAAGCTTTCTTT
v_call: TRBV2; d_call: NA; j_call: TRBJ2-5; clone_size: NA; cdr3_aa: CASGPTSSETQYF; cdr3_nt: TGTGCCAGCGGTCCCACCAGTTCAGAGACCCAGTACTTC
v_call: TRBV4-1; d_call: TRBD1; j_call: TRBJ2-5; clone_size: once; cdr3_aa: CASSQSDREETQYF; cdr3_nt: TGCGCCAGCAGCCAGTCGGACAGGGAAGAGACCCAGTACTTC
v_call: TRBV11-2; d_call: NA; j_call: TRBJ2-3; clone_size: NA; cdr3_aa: CASSSRASTDTQYF; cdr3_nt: TGTGCCAGCTCGTCGCGGGCGAGCACAGATACGCAGTATTTT
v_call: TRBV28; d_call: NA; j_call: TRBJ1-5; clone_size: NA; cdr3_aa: CASSYRMSNQPQHF; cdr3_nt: TGTGCCAGCAGTTACAGGATGAGCAATCAGCCCCAGCATTTT
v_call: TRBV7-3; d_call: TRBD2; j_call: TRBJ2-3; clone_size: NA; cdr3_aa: CASSLRASGTDTQYF; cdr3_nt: TGTGCCAGCAGCTTACGGGCTAGCGGGACAGATACGCAGTATTTT
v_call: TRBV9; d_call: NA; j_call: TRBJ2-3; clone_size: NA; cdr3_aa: CASSVSSGHTQYF; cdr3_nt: TGTGCCAGCAGCGTTTCATCCGGGCATACGCAGTATTTT
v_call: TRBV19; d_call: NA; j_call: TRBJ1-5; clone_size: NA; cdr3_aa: CASSMNGNQPQHF; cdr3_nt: TGTGCCAGTAGTATGAATGGAAATCAGCCCCAGCATTTT
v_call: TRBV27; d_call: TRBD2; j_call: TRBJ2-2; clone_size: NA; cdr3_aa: CASRGLARTGELFF; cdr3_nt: TGTGCCAGCAGAGGACTAGCGAGAACCGGGGAGCTGTTTTTT
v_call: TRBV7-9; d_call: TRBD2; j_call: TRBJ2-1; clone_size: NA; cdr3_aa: CASSYRRAGVDNEQFF; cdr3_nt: TGTGCCAGCAGCTATCGAAGAGCGGGAGTTGATAATGAGCAGTTCTTC
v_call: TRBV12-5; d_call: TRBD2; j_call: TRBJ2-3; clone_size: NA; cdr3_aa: CASAFSGSPDTQYF; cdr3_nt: TGTGCTAGTGCCTTTAGCGGGAGCCCAGATACGCAGTATTTT
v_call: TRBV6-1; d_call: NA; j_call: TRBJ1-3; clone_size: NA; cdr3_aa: CASSERGSGGNTIYF; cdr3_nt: TGTGCCAGCAGTGAAAGGGGTTCCGGTGGGAACACCATATATTTT
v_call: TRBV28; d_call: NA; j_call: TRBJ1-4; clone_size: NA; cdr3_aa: CASSSQELRDKLFF; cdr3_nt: TGTGCCAGCAGTTCCCAGGAATTGAGGGATAAACTGTTTTTT
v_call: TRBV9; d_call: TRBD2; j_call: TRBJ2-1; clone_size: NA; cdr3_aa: CASSSRLAGGDNEQFF; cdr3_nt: TGTGCCAGCAGCTCTCGACTAGCGGGAGGGGACAATGAGCAGTTCTTC
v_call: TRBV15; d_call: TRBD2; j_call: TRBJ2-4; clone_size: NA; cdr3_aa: CATSIAGESKNIQYF; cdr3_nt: TGTGCCACCAGTATAGCGGGAGAATCCAAAAACATTCAGTACTTC
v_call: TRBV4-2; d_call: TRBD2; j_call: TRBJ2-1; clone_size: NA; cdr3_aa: CASSQDSSGKVYNEQFF; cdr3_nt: TGTGCCAGCAGCCAAGATTCTAGCGGAAAAGTCTACAATGAGCAGTTCTTC
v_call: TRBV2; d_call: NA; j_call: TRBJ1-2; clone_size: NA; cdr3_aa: CASLAQTRNYGYTF; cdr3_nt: TGTGCCAGCTTAGCCCAGACTCGAAACTATGGCTACACCTTC
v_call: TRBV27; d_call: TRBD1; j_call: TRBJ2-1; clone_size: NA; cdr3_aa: CASSLRGKGARAYNEQFF; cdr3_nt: TGTGCCAGCAGTTTAAGGGGCAAGGGGGCAAGGGCCTACAATGAGCAGTTCTTC
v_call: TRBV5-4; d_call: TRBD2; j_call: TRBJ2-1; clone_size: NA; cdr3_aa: CASHTGRAIHEQFF; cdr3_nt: TGTGCCAGCCACACCGGGAGGGCCATTCATGAGCAGTTCTTC
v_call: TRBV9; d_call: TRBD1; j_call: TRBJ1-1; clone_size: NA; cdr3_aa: CASSVVDRGNTEAFF; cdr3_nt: TGTGCCAGCAGCGTAGTAGACAGGGGCAACACTGAAGCTTTCTTT
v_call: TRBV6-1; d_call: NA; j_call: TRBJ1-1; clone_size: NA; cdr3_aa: CASKDTLAFF; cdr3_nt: TGTGCCAGCAAAGACACCCTGGCTTTCTTT
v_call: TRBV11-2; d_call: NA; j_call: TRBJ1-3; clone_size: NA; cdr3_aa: CASSLSIFSGNTIYF; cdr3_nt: TGTGCCAGCAGCTTATCGATATTCTCTGGAAACACCATATATTTT
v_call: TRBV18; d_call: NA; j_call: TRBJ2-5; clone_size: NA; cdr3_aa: CASSPFRDPGGIQETQYF; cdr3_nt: TGTGCCAGCTCACCCTTCCGGGACCCCGGAGGGATACAAGAGACCCAGTACTTC
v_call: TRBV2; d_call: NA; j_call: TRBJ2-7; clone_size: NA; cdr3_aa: CASRPGPFYEQYF; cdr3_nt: TGTGCCAGCAGACCGGGACCATTCTACGAGCAGTACTTC
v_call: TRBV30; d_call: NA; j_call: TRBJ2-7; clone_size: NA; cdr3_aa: CAWTLAPRLDEQYF; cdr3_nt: TGTGCCTGGACGCTAGCCCCCCGGCTGGACGAGCAGTACTTC
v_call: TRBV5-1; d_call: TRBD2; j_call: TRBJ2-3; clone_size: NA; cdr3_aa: CASSSSGLTTDTQYF; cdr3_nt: TGCGCCAGCAGCTCCTCGGGACTAACCACAGATACGCAGTATTTT
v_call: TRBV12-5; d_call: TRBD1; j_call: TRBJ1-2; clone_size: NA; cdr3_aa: CASGLGQGDGYTF; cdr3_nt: TGTGCTAGTGGTTTGGGGCAGGGGGATGGCTACACCTTC
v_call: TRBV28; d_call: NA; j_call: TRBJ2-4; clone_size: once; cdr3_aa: CASSLTSGKNIQYF; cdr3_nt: TGTGCCAGCAGTTTAACGTCGGGCAAAAACATTCAGTACTTC
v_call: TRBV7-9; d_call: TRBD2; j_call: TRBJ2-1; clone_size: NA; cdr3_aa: CASSLGGLAGVPNEQFF; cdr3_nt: TGTGCCAGCAGCTTAGGTGGCTTAGCGGGAGTCCCCAATGAGCAGTTCTTC
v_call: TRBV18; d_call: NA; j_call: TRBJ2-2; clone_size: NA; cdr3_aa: CASSPKGELFF; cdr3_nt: TGTGCCAGCTCACCCAAGGGGGAGCTGTTTTTT
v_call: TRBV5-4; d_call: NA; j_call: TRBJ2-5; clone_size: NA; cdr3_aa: CASSLDPESGQETQYF; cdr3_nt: TGTGCCAGCAGCTTGGATCCCGAAAGTGGCCAAGAGACCCAGTACTTC
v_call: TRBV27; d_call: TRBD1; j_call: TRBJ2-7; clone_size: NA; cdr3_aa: CASSLPGQPIYEQYF; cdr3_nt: TGTGCCAGCAGCCTCCCGGGACAGCCTATATACGAGCAGTACTTC
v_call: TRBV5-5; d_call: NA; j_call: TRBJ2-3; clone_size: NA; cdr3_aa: CASTRTGDFSNTQYF; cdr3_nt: TGTGCCAGCACCAGAACAGGGGACTTTTCAAATACGCAGTATTTT
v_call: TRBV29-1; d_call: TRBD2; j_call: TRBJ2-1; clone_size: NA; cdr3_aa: CSAAISAGVTHNEQFF; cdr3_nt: TGCAGCGCTGCTATCTCGGCGGGAGTCACCCACAATGAGCAGTTCTTC
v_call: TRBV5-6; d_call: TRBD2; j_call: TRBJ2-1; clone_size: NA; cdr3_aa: CASSLGTRYEQFF; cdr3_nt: TGTGCCAGCAGCTTGGGGACTAGGTATGAGCAGTTCTTC
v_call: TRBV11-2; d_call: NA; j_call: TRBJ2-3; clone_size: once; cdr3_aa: CASSLRPSVSTDTQYF; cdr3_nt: TGTGCCAGCAGCCTACGCCCTAGCGTTAGCACAGATACGCAGTATTTT
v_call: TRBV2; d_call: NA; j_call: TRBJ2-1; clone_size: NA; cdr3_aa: CASSRIQASYNEQFF; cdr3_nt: TGTGCCAGCAGCCGTATCCAGGCCTCCTACAATGAGCAGTTCTTC
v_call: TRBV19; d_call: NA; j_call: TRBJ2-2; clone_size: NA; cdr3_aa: CASSMSSTGELFF; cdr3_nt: TGTGCCAGTAGTATGTCAAGCACCGGGGAGCTGTTTTTT
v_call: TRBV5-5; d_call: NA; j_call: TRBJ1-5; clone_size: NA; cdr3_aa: CASSYRLQGSNQPQHF; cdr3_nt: TGTGCCAGCAGCTATCGGCTTCAGGGAAGCAATCAGCCCCAGCATTTT
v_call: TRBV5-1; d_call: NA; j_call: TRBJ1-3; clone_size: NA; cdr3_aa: CASSLGGGNTIYF; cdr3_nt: TGCGCCAGCAGCCTCGGAGGGGGAAACACCATATATTTT
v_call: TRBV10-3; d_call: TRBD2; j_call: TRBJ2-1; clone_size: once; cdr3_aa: CAISGWTSGISYNEQFF; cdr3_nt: TGTGCCATCAGTGGTTGGACTAGCGGGATCTCCTACAATGAGCAGTTCTTC
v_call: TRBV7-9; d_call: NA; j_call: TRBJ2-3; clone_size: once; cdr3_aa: CASSSARGVPDTQYF; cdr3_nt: TGTGCCAGCAGCTCCGCACGGGGAGTACCAGATACGCAGTATTTT
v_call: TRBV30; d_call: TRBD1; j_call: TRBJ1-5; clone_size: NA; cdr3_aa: CAWGQGLSNQPQHF; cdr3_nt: TGTGCCTGGGGACAGGGCTTGAGCAATCAGCCCCAGCATTTT
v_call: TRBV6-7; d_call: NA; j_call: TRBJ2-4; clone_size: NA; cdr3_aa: CASSYPPGRRLSLKNIQYF; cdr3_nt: TGTGCCAGCAGTTACCCACCGGGTAGGCGCCTTTCCTTAAAAAACATTCAGTACTTC
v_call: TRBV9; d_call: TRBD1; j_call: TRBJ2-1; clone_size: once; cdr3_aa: CASSVTGGSYNEQFF; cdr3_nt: TGTGCCAGCAGCGTCACAGGGGGATCCTACAATGAGCAGTTCTTC
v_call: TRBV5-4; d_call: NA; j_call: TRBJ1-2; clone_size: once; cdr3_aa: CASSSALYGYTF; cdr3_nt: TGTGCCAGCAGCTCAGCCCTCTATGGCTACACCTTC
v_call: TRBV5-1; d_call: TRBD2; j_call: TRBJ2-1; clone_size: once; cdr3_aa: CASSLAGSGLAGVNEQFF; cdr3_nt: TGCGCCAGCAGCTTGGCGGGCTCCGGACTAGCGGGAGTTAATGAGCAGTTCTTC
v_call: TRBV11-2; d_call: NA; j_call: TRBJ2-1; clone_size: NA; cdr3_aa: CASSLVGSPYNEQFF; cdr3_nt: TGTGCCAGCAGCTTAGTAGGGTCTCCCTACAATGAGCAGTTCTTC